The TCR beta chain described here comes from a study of cytomegalovirus exposure and HLA in healthy donors (dated by TCRdb to about 2017). Background on the whole study: An earlier analysis of approximately 640 of the donors reported 250 to 300 Gb of sequence data and 100 million to 140 million unique TCR beta sequences from roughly 200 million T cells. An early release that covered approximately 600 HLA-typed donors contained approximately 320 gigabases of sequencing data and 65 million to 100 million unique TCR sequences. Of the approximately 400 genotyped donors, roughly 85% fell in the genetic ancestry cluster associated with self-reported Caucasian donors. The study aimed to test whether cataloging public T cell receptors could reveal signatures of past pathogen exposure. The T cell repertoires of 666 subjects were profiled by immunosequencing and related to cytomegalovirus serostatus. Along with the approximately 650-subject first cohort, a separate validation cohort of around 120 different subjects was used. High-throughput TCR immunosequencing, statistical association of individual TCRs with disease status, and machine learning were combined to predict cytomegalovirus infection status. To study patterns of TCR occurrence, a later analysis re-analyzed previously published TCR beta repertoires from several hundred donors and added high-resolution HLA genotyping. Rather than using new phenotypic data, the later analysis identified candidate immune exposures from TCR beta sequences and from how often those sequences occurred across donors. In an earlier analysis of about 590 of the donors, high-throughput TCR beta sequencing was used to judge whether each TCR beta V gene segment behaved as functional or pseudogenic. Alongside the repertoire data, information on donor age, sex, ethnicity and CMV serostatus was compiled. A later genetic analysis took genome-wide SNP genotypes for about three fifths of the 666 donors and used that subset as a discovery cohort. All discovery cohort repertoires had been generated using a single sequencing platform. HLA typing covered class I and class II loci at four-digit resolution. Typing coverage differed by locus: A, B, C, DRB1 and DQB1 were typed in roughly 629-630 donors, DQA1 in about 510, DPA1 in around 580, and DPB1 in approximately 450. Because of strong linkage in the cohort, 5 or 6 DR-DQ haplotypes were treated as single units for association and clustering. Among about 400 genotyped donors of the cohort, an average of around 250,000 unique TCR beta nucleotide sequences was sequenced per donor, of which approximately 19% were non-productive.

The germline V gene (reference sequence) supplies CDR1 SGHNT and CDR2 YYREEE. A distance of 9 bases separates the germline ends of V and J, which lose 3 bases and 6 bases respectively. Measured from the cysteine to the phenylalanine, the CDR3 is 12 residues long. Only CDR3 DNA is held: 36 bases, read in frame from base 1. The cohort consisted of 600 to 700 healthy bone marrow donors. At the time of sampling, every cohort member was nominally healthy, though immune exposures that went unrecorded were likely present. Of the approximately 620 cohort members, around 290 had a positive CMV serostatus and about 350 had a negative one, while no CMV serostatus was recorded for the donor. Each donor provided a peripheral blood sample, and peripheral blood mononuclear cells were used for TCR beta sequencing. The Qiagen DNeasy Blood Extraction Kit was used to extract genomic DNA from the blood cell samples.

General conclusions and limits of the study: According to the authors, the approach could potentially be generalized to other disease states and immunological phenotypes. This cohort had only TCR beta chains sequenced, and the lack of alpha or paired-chain data limited which features could be detected. In vitro tests confirmed that a few of the cytomegalovirus-associated TCR beta chains recognize cytomegalovirus antigens. In a later analysis, around 15,000 TCR beta sequences were associated with specific HLA alleles at a false discovery rate of 0.05. Because counts were too low, some 17 rarely observed V segments, including chromosome 9 orphons, were left out of the earlier analysis of a few hundred of the donors. HLA typing was unavailable for some donors at each locus, so association tests used only the typed subset. Correlated functional status among segregating V segments might be attributable to linkage disequilibrium, but an unknown experimental factor could not be ruled out. Sequencing depth was assumed to be roughly uniform across donors in the presence/absence analyses, though that assumption may not hold. Across donors, most TCR sequences were observed very rarely, whereas some public TCRs were present in many individuals. In both the original and validation cohorts, the classifier was reported to diagnose cytomegalovirus status with high specificity and sensitivity. The sequencing pipeline was judged likely to have produced a cluster of highly shared sequence variants as a technical artifact. A further reported finding was that TCR beta sequences accurately predicted the HLA-A and HLA-B alleles for most subjects in the first cohort. The only immune exposure information available for the cohort was CMV serostatus. A later analysis found that HLA-associated TCR beta chains were more clonally expanded and had lower generation probabilities than equally common non-associated chains. When HLA alleles, especially DR and DQ, strongly co-occurred, attributing TCR associations to individual alleles was difficult. In a later analysis, several top co-occurrence clusters were reported to appear linked to parvovirus B19, influenza, CMV and Epstein-Barr virus. V-gene and J-gene trimming of TCR beta chains was associated with a missense DCLRE1C variant in a later genetic analysis, and the association was replicated in an independent cohort. A later analysis found that TCR association rates varied across HLA loci, with DRB1 alleles showing the most associated TCRs and HLA-C alleles the fewest. According to a later genetic analysis, donors in an Asian-associated ancestry cluster had fewer N-insertions in productive TCRs than the roughly 700-donor mean. In a later analysis, most CMV-associated TCR beta chains were found to appear HLA-restricted, with HLA associations seemingly driven largely by CMV exposure. The study gave a list of 150 to 200 TCR beta chains associated with cytomegalovirus. In an earlier analysis of about 600 of the donors, most TCR beta V segments appeared in productive rearrangements about 87% or about 30% of the time, broadly matching IMGT annotations. Some IMGT-functional V segments, including TRBV6-2 and TRBV6-3, could not be told apart with the 87-base-pair reads, so those segments were excluded.

As for this clone: Its recognized antigen is unknown. No base quality information exists; no much larger clone differs at one position.

Library construction relied on the immunoSEQ multiplex PCR assay. For the multiplex PCR, a mixture combining 60 forward primers for TCR Vbeta segments and 13 reverse primers for TCR Jbeta segments was used. The CDR3 region of rearranged TCR beta genes was amplified from genomic DNA with a multiplex PCR assay. The Illumina HiSeq System was used to sequence the amplified TCR beta libraries as 87-base-pair reads. The paper's processing steps were these. Across the roughly 640 repertoires, a later analysis counted some 81 million unique TCR beta chains, around 11 million of which were shared by at least two donors. A nearest-neighbor algorithm error-corrected the raw reads and collapsed the reads into unique sequences, merging closely related sequences to remove PCR and sequencing errors. CDR3 sequences were aligned to IMGT reference sequences to assign V, D and J gene segments. For a sequence to be retained, a match of at least six nucleotides to both a V gene segment and a J gene segment was required. A rearrangement was called productive if the CDR3 had no stop codons and remained in frame with V and J, and every other rearrangement was called non-productive. CDR3 was defined by IMGT convention, running from the second conserved V-encoded cysteine to the conserved J-encoded phenylalanine. The earlier analysis of some 580 of the donors excluded any sequence lacking an unambiguous match to a single V gene segment. An earlier analysis of about 590 of the donors classified V segments as functional when productive rearrangements were above 56.7% and as segregating when the standard deviation between donors was above 5%. A statistical classification framework was built for diagnosing cytomegalovirus status from the catalog of TCR beta chain sequences. A later analysis assigned V and J genes by comparing TCR nucleotide sequences with IMGT/GENE-DB human TR gene sequences. Using the TCRdist pipeline, a later analysis assigned CDR3 sequences along with most-parsimonious VDJ recombination scenarios. In a later analysis, each TCR beta chain was defined by its CDR3 amino acid sequence together with its V-gene family, and reads lacking a unique V-gene family were excluded. To address suspected cross-contamination and a sequencing artifact, a later analysis removed approximately 590 highly shared, low-generation-probability nucleotide sequences. For each public chain, a later analysis derived a clonal expansion index from normalized ranks of inferred template counts within each repertoire. In a later analysis, generation probabilities were computed with a VDJ recombination model fitted to out-of-frame rearrangements, and the resulting probabilities were checked against IGoR. In a later analysis, hypergeometric tests were used to score TCR-TCR, TCR-HLA and TCR-CMV co-occurrence, with a repertoire-size bias correction applied to TCR pairs. False discovery rates were estimated in a later analysis by permuting HLA or CMV assignments 20 times. A later analysis grouped co-occurring TCRs with DBSCAN, adding TCRdist sequence similarity when clustering within HLA-allele-positive subsets. For co-occurrence clustering, repertoires with fewer than 30,000 or more than 120,000 public chains were excluded, along with five repertoires with anomalous nucleotide sharing. As stored in TCRdb, this immuneACCESS dataset retains in-frame rearrangements with V and J assigned. A fraction of the clones does not appear; measured against another copy, unresolved V genes explain less than half of the discrepancy, and the remainder lacks a known reason. V and J calls and clone size are those listed in that table; D and trimming were worked out from the DNA. The sample contains 160,000 or so clones, 72% of them found a single time. The ten largest clonotypes hold roughly 2.5% of the sample.

This clonotype was obtained from a human donor in good health. The V gene is TRBV5-4 and the J gene is TRBJ1-2; the D gene cannot be named for sure. The sample comprised PBMCs. The CDR3 amino acid sequence is: CASSWQMDGYTF. The nucleotides are TGTGCCAGCAGCTGGCAGATGGATGGCTACACCTTC.